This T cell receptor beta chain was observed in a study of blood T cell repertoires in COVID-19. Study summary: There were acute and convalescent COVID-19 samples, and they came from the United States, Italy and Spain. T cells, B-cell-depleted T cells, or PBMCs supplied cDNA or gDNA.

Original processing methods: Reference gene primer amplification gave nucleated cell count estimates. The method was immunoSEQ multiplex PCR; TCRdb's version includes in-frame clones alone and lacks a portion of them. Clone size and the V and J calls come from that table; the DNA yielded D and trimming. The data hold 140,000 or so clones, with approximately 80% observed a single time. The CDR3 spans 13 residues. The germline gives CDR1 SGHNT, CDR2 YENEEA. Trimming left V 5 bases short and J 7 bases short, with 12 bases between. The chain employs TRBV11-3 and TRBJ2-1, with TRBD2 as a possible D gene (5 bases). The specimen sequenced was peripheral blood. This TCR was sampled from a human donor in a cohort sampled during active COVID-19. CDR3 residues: CASSPEARNEQFF. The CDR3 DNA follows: TGTGCCAGCAGCCCGGAGGCGCGAAATGAGCAGTTCTTC.